The next 20 T cell receptor beta chains were all read from a single sample in a study of blood T cells in healthy people across ages. Then a second PCR, running roughly 7 to 11 cycles, was carried out with a sample-barcoded 5' primer and a J-beta primer mix. From the 5' RACE reads, TCRdb called clonotypes with MiXCR, one entry per CDR3 protein. The sample records fewer than 2 million distinct CDR3 sequences, 35% to 50% being singletons. Input material: blood. The receptors here all came from a human donor in good health.

The chain carries TRBV4-3 and TRBJ2-5, with D possibly being TRBD2 (6 bases). CDR3 length equals 15 residues. Germline V CDR1 and CDR2: LGHNA, YSLEER. V lost 0 bases and J lost 4, with 12 bases in between. The CDR3 loop reads CASSQEIWRGETQYF. The DNA for the CDR3 is TGCGCCAGCAGCCAAGAGATTTGGCGGGGAGAGACCCAGTACTTC.

This clonotype was seen many times. The V and J genes are TRBV4-3 and TRBJ1-4; D gene ambiguous. Trimming stripped 1 base from V and 4 bases from J, with 7 bases between. The CDR3 is 14 residues long. The germline CDR1 and CDR2 sequences are LGHNA and YSLEER. The CDR3 loop is CASSQGRFNEKLFF. The DNA for the CDR3 is TGCGCCAGCAGCCAAGGAAGATTTAATGAAAAACTGTTTTTT.

This clonotype appeared a few times. The CDR3 DNA is TGTGCCATCAGCGAACAGGGGAACACAGATACGCAGTATTTT. Residues: CAISEQGNTDTQYF. This rearrangement joins TRBV10-3 to TRBJ2-3; 7 bases agree with TRBD1. CDR3 length equals 14 residues. After removal of 6 bases from V and 2 bases from J, the junction contained 5 bases not matched to a gene. The V gene's germline CDR1 is ENHRY and CDR2 SYGVKD.

V usage is TRBV20-1 and J usage is TRBJ1-2, with 8 bases fitting TRBD1. Trimming cost V 0 bases and J 7 bases; bases outside gene matches: 4. The germline V gene encodes CDR1 DFQATT and CDR2 SNEGSKA (reference sequence). The CDR3 is made up of 13 amino acids. CDR3 amino acids: CSARDRGQGGYTF. CDR3 bases: TGCAGTGCTAGAGACCGCGGACAGGGTGGCTACACCTTC.

CDR3 loop: CASSQKIGLRSSYEQYF. The CDR3 coding sequence is TGTGCCAGCAGCCAAAAGATTGGTCTCCGCTCCTCCTACGAGCAGTACTTC. The chain couples TRBV3-1 to TRBJ2-7; D not certain. CDR1 is LGHDT, CDR2 YNNKEL, per germline (reference sequence). The V and J ends lost 2 bases and 0 bases respectively, with 17 bases between them. The CDR3 length is 17 residues.

The chain couples TRBV6-1 to TRBJ1-2, with TRBD1 matching over 8 bases. V shed 2 bases and J 4 bases; nucleotides not matched to a gene: 12. This CDR3 spans 17 amino acids. Germline CDR1 reads MNHNS; CDR2 reads SASEGT. Written as DNA, the CDR3 is TGTGCCAGCAGTGAAAGGGAAAGGACAGGGCTATTCTATGGCTACACCTTC. It translates to CASSERERTGLFYGYTF.

The chain has TRBV19 and TRBJ1-1; D gene unclear. The CDR3 sequence is 11 residues long. Germline V CDR1 and CDR2: LNHDA, SQIVND (reference sequence). The ends were cut back, 7 bases at V and 6 bases at J, with 9 bases in the middle. The CDR3 bases are TGTGCCAGTATAAGTTGGCCTGAAGCTTTCTTT. Protein sequence: CASISWPEAFF.

The chain combines TRBV20-1 with TRBJ2-3; perhaps TRBD2 as D (5 bases). The CDR3 has 13 residues. V lost 6 bases to trimming and J lost 2 bases, with 12 bases between them. Germline values: CDR1 DFQATT, CDR2 SNEGSKA (reference sequence). The CDR3 DNA follows: TGCAGTGCCGTGACGGGAACCACAGATACGCAGTATTTT. Residues: CSAVTGTTDTQYF.

This clonotype appeared a few times. The genes are TRBV6-6 and TRBJ2-7, with TRBD1 matching over 9 bases. The J segment lost 2 bases and the V segment lost 2 bases, leaving 1 base of the junction unmatched. There are 14 residues in the CDR3. CDR1 and CDR2 from the germline V gene are MNHNY and SVGAGI (reference sequence). The CDR3 loop is CASSYDRGTYEQYF. CDR3 coding DNA: TGTGCCAGCAGTTACGACAGGGGGACCTACGAGCAGTACTTC.

The rearrangement links TRBV9 to TRBJ2-5; D call uncertain. The germline CDR1 and CDR2 sequences are SGDLS and YYNGEE. Trimming took off 0 bases at V and 4 bases at J, with 10 bases between the two ends. The CDR3 loop spans 14 amino acids. This CDR3 reads CASSVGVARETQYF. The CDR3 DNA sequence: TGTGCCAGCAGCGTAGGGGTAGCACGAGAGACCCAGTACTTC.

The chain carries TRBV4-2 and TRBJ2-1; 10 nucleotides align to TRBD1. Germline values: CDR1 LGHNA, CDR2 YNFKEQ. V trimming: 3 bases; J trimming: 5 bases; junction bases outside the gene matches: 4. CDR3 length equals 15 residues. CDR3 sequence: CASSHSGTGDNEQFF. The CDR3 coding sequence is TGTGCCAGCAGCCATTCGGGGACAGGGGACAATGAGCAGTTCTTC.

Notes on this clonotype: One junction end does not reproduce the germline sequence, and a read error may be involved. The rearrangement links TRBV7-9 to TRBJ2-6; 8 nucleotides match TRBD1. CDR3 size: 17 residues. Germline-derived CDR1 and CDR2 are SEHNR and FQNEAQ (reference sequence). The CDR3 sequence is CASSRGQAPSGANVRTF. The CDR3 coding sequence is TGTGCCAGCAGCCGGGGACAGGCCCCATCTGGGGCCAACGTCCGGACTTTC. Filled out from reference TRBV7-9 and TRBJ2-6, the complete variable domain reads DTGVSQNPRHKITKRGQNVTFRCDPISEHNRLYWYRQTLGQGPEFLTYFQNEAQLEKSRLLSDRFSAERPKGSFSTLEIQRTEQGDSAMYLCASSRGQAPSGANVRTFGAGSRLTVL.

The chain employs TRBV28 and TRBJ2-7; 7 bases are a match to TRBD1. The CDR3 is 13 residues long. In germline, CDR1 is MDHEN, CDR2 SYDVKM. Unmatched junction bases numbered 8, after V lost 8 bases and J lost 4 bases. The CDR3 nucleotides are TGTGCCAGCCAGGACAGGTCCGAGTACGAGCAGTACTTC. Translation gives CASQDRSEYEQYF.

This clonotype has a handful of counts. The junction does not match germline at one end; this may be a read error. The chain has TRBV4-2 and TRBJ2-3; tentative D call: TRBD1 (5 bases). There are 16 residues in the CDR3. Germline values: CDR1 LGHNA, CDR2 YNFKEQ. The DNA of the CDR3 is TGCGCCAGCAGCCAAGATTATGGGGCTAGCACAGATACGCAGTATTTT. It codes for CASSQDYGASTDTQYF.

V and J are TRBV9 and TRBJ2-3; D possibly matches TRBD1 or TRBD2 (5 bases each). This CDR3 is 16 amino acids long. V lost 0 bases and J lost 0, with 11 bases in between. Germline V gene sequence: CDR1 SGDLS, CDR2 YYNGEE. The CDR3 coding sequence is TGTGCCAGCAGCGTAGTGGGGGAAGCTAGCACAGATACGCAGTATTTT. Translating gives CASSVVGEASTDTQYF.

This chain links TRBV20-1 with TRBJ2-7, with 10 bases aligning to TRBD1. Unmatched junction bases numbered 10, after V lost 7 bases and J lost 4 bases. The germline CDR1 and CDR2 sequences are DFQATT and SNEGSKA (reference sequence). The CDR3 is made up of 14 amino acids. As DNA, the CDR3 is TGCAGTGGGAGGGCAGGACAGGGGGGTTACGAGCAGTACTTC. Its protein product is CSGRAGQGGYEQYF.

This clonotype showed up many times. The CDR3 DNA reads as TGTGCCAGCGGGCGCACAGATACGCAGTATTTT. Its translation is CASGRTDTQYF. The chain combines TRBV12-5 with TRBJ2-3; D perhaps matches TRBD2 (6 bases). The germline V gene has CDR1 LGHNT and CDR2 FRNRAP. The CDR3 runs 11 residues.

This clonotype has just a few counts. The chain recombines TRBV6-1 with TRBJ1-4, with a possible D match to TRBD1 (5 bases). The CDR3 has 14 amino acids. Trimming removed 5 bases from V and 7 bases from J, with 14 bases in between. CDR1 is MNHNS, CDR2 SASEGT, per germline. DNA of the CDR3: TGTGCCAGCAGTCTCCTGGGGACGGGTGAAAAACTGTTTTTT. Translation gives CASSLLGTGEKLFF.

The V and J genes are TRBV28 and TRBJ1-4; 7 nucleotides line up with TRBD1. This CDR3 contains 16 residues. Germline V gene data show CDR1 as MDHEN and CDR2 as SYDVKM. V lost 5 bases, J lost 11 bases, and 17 bases stayed unmatched. CDR3 protein: CASSPPGSGLQGKLFF. The DNA for the CDR3 is TGTGCCAGCAGTCCACCCGGATCAGGGCTACAGGGGAAACTGTTTTTT.

This chain connects TRBV7-9 to TRBJ1-5; 7 bases map to TRBD1. The J segment lost 7 bases and the V segment lost 9 bases, leaving 15 bases of the junction unmatched. Per germline, CDR1 SEHNR and CDR2 FQNEAQ (reference sequence). The CDR3 totals 15 residues. CDR3 in DNA: TGTGCCAGTAGTCGTTCTACAGGGGTGGAGCAGCCCCAGCATTTT. It codes for CASSRSTGVEQPQHF.